This TCR beta chain was documented in a study of cytomegalovirus exposure and HLA in healthy donors. Whole-study results and caveats: In a later analysis, donors in an Asian-associated ancestry cluster reportedly had fewer N-insertions in productive TCRs than the cohort mean. Accounts indicate the classifier identified cytomegalovirus status with strong specificity and sensitivity.

From germline, CDR1 is SQVTM and CDR2 ANQGSEA. The CDR3 has 13 residues. J gave up 1 base and V 7 bases, and 6 bases lay outside the gene matches. The PCR used 60 Vbeta and 13 Jbeta primers. Measured with immunoSEQ multiplex PCR; TCRdb has only the in-frame clones, and not every one. Altogether roughly 170,000 clones are present, 75% to 85% being singletons, with the ten largest covering around 0.69%. Of note for this clone: Its antigen is not known.

The chain couples TRBV29-1 to TRBJ1-2; 7 nucleotides align to TRBD1. The TCR originated in a boy aged 5 to 17 in good health and CMV-seronegative. Sequenced input: PBMCs. The CDR3 DNA reads TGCAGCGCGACAGGGTTAGGTAACTATGGCTACACCTTC. Amino acid sequence: CSATGLGNYGYTF.